Sequencing of this TCR beta chain was carried out in a study of blood T cell repertoires in COVID-19. The length of the CDR3 is 16 residues. Germline V lookup: CDR1 SGHDN, CDR2 FVKESK. V gave up 0 bases and J gave up 0 bases, with 8 bases separating them. Sequencing used immunoSEQ multiplex PCR; TCRdb keeps in-frame clones, though not all of them. The sample lists roughly 410,000 clones; about 89% were seen once. The source of this sequence is a woman aged 35 to 49 with COVID-19, enrolled during active disease. Sequencing used peripheral blood. The V call is TRBV14, the J call TRBJ1-4; D not certain. DNA for the CDR3: TGTGCCAGCAGCCAAGAAGAAACAGCAACTAATGAAAAACTGTTTTTT. Translated, it gives CASSQEETATNEKLFF.